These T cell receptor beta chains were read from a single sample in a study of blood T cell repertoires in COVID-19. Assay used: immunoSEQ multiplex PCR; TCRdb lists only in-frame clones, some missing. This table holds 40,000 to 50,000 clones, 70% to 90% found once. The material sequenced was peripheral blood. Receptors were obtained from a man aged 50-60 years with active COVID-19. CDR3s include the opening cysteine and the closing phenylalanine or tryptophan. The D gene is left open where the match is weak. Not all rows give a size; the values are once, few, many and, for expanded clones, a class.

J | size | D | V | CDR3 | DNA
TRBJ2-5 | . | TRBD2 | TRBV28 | CASSFGGGGAQETQYF | TGTGCCAGCAGTTTTGGAGGCGGGGGGGCCCAAGAGACCCAGTACTTC
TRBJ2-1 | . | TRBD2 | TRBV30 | CAWSVRASGPEHEQFF | TGTGCCTGGAGTGTACGCGCTAGCGGGCCCGAGCATGAGCAGTTCTTC
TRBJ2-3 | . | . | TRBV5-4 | CASSFKTADTQYF | TGTGCCAGCAGCTTTAAAACGGCAGATACGCAGTATTTT
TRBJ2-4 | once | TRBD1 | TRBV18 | CASSPTGTGGNIQYF | TGTGCCAGCTCACCTACCGGGACAGGGGGAAACATTCAGTACTTC
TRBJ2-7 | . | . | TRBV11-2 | CASSLASGTYEQYF | TGTGCCAGCAGCTTAGCTTCAGGGACCTACGAGCAGTACTTC
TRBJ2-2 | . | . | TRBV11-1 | CASSRLIDTGELFF | TGTGCCAGCAGTCGACTTATAGACACCGGGGAGCTGTTTTTT
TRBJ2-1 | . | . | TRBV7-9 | CASSHLGRLAGRINNEQFF | TGTGCCAGCAGCCATTTAGGTCGCCTAGCAGGGAGGATAAACAATGAGCAGTTCTTC
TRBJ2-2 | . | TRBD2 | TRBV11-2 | CASSHYSGRRHGELFF | TGTGCCAGCAGCCACTATAGCGGGAGGAGGCACGGGGAGCTGTTTTTT
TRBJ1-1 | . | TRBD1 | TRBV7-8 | CASIPTRDRSNTEAFF | TGTGCCAGCATCCCGACCAGGGACAGGTCGAACACTGAAGCTTTCTTT
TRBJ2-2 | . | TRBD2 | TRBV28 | CASRRGTSVSGELFF | TGTGCCAGCCGAAGGGGGACTAGCGTTTCCGGGGAGCTGTTTTTT
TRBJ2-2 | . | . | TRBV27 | CASSLRGTGELFF | TGTGCCAGCAGTCTCCGGGGCACCGGGGAGCTGTTTTTT
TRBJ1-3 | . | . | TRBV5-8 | CASSLNRETGNTIYF | TGTGCCAGCAGCTTGAACAGGGAAACTGGAAACACCATATATTTT
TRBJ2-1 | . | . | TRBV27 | CASSPTRLGYNEQFF | TGTGCCAGCAGTCCTACCCGACTAGGTTACAATGAGCAGTTCTTC
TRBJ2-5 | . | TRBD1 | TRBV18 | CASSPPGTGARRETQYF | TGTGCCAGCTCACCACCGGGGACAGGGGCCAGGAGGGAGACCCAGTACTTC
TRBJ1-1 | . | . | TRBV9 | CASSVGFGGGTEAFF | TGTGCCAGCAGCGTAGGATTTGGGGGAGGCACTGAAGCTTTCTTT
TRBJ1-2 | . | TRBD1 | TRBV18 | CASSPPGTGYGYTF | TGTGCCAGCTCACCACCAGGGACAGGCTATGGCTACACCTTC
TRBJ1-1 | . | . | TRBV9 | CASSVAVNTEAFF | TGTGCCAGCAGCGTAGCGGTGAACACTGAAGCTTTCTTT
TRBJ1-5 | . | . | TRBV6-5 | CASRKVSGVEQPQHF | TGTGCCAGCAGGAAGGTATCAGGGGTGGAGCAGCCCCAGCATTTT
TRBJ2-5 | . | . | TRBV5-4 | CASSQGPGEETQYF | TGTGCCAGCAGCCAGGGCCCGGGAGAGGAGACCCAGTACTTC
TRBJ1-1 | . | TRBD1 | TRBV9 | CASSGQGYTEAFF | TGTGCCAGCAGCGGACAGGGATACACTGAAGCTTTCTTT
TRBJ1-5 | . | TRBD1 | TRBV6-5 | CASSPGGSQPQHF | TGTGCCAGCAGTCCAGGGGGCAGTCAGCCCCAGCATTTT
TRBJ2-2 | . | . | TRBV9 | CASSSRGGADTGELFF | TGTGCCAGCAGCTCGCGAGGGGGGGCGGACACCGGGGAGCTGTTTTTT
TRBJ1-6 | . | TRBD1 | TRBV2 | CASSDLTGVNSPLHF | TGTGCCAGCAGTGACTTGACAGGGGTTAATTCACCCCTCCACTTT
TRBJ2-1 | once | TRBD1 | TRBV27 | CASSGGQGADNEQFF | TGTGCCAGCAGCGGGGGACAGGGTGCCGACAATGAGCAGTTCTTC
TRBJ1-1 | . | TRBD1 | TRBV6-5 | CASTLTGGDTEAFF | TGTGCCAGCACCTTGACAGGGGGAGACACTGAAGCTTTCTTT
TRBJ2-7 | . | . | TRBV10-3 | CAISEWEGVEQYF | TGTGCCATCAGTGAGTGGGAAGGGGTCGAGCAGTACTTC
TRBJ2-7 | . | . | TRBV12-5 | CASGLPSYEQYF | TGTGCTAGTGGTTTGCCGTCCTACGAGCAGTACTTC